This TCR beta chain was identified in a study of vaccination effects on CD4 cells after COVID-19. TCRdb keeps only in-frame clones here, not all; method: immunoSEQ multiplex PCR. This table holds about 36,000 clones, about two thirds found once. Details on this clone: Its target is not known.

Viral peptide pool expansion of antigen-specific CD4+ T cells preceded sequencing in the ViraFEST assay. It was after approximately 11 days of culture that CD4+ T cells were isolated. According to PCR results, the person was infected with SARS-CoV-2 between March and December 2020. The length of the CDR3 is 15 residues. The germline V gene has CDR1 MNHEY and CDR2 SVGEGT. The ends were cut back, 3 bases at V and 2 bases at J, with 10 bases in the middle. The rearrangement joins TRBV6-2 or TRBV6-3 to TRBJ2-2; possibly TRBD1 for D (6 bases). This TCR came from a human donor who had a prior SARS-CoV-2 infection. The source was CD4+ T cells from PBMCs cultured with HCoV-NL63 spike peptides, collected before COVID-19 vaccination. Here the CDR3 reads CASSYIQGNTGELFF. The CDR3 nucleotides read TGTGCCAGCAGTTATATACAGGGCAACACCGGGGAGCTGTTTTTT.